Shown below are 3 T cell receptor beta chains from a single sample sequenced in a study of CD8+ T cells in alopecia areata listed by TCRdb under 2018. The protocol used for the library was the immunoSEQ multiplex PCR assay. RNA was extracted from all samples and reverse transcribed into cDNA as template for TCR sequencing. TCRdb stores this immuneACCESS table with in-frame sequences only. Part of the clones is absent; in the studies checked, under half of the shortfall reflects unresolved V genes, and no reason is known for the rest. Across this sample there are roughly 120,000 clones, with approximately 58% seen only once. The ten top clones hold around 2.7% of the sample. Sequenced sample: CD4+ T cells sorted from blood. The receptors originated from a human donor in good health.

The chain joins TRBV15 to TRBJ1-4, with D perhaps matching TRBD1 (5 bases). Germline CDR1 LNHNV, CDR2 YYDKDF (reference sequence). There are 13 residues in the CDR3. The V gene lost 7 bases and the J gene lost 8 bases, with 14 bases spanning the gap. Here the CDR3 reads CATTRDGKEKLFF. CDR3 DNA sequence: TGTGCCACCACCCGGGACGGTAAAGAAAAACTGTTTTTT.

In nucleotides, the CDR3 is TGCAGCGTTGCTCGGGCAGCAAGGCAAGAGACCCAGTACTTC. It specifies CSVARAARQETQYF. The gene calls are TRBV29-1 and TRBJ2-5; D unclear. Germline V gene data show CDR1 as SQVTM and CDR2 as ANQGSEA. With 4 bases removed from V and 2 bases from J, the gap between germline ends came to 14 bases. The CDR3 contains 14 residues. The whole variable domain, filled in from reference TRBV29-1 and TRBJ2-5, reads SAVISQKPSRDICQRGTSLTIQCQVDSQVTMMFWYRQQPGQSLTLIATANQGSEATYESGFVIDKFPISRPNLTFSTLTVSNMSPEDSSIYLCSVARAARQETQYFGPGTRLLVL.

This clone was detected a few times. V usage is TRBV5-1 and J usage is TRBJ1-4; the D gene is possibly TRBD1 (5 bases). The CDR3 runs 13 residues. Between the trimmed V and J ends, which lost 4 bases and 5 bases, there was a span of 9 bases. CDR1 and CDR2 from the germline V gene are SGHRS and YFSETQ. This CDR3 reads CASSPGLNEKLFF. For the CDR3, the DNA is TGCGCCAGCAGCCCGGGACTAAATGAAAAACTGTTTTTT.